The 21 T cell receptor beta chains presented below share a single source sample, sequenced in a study of cytomegalovirus exposure and HLA in healthy donors. The PCR ran on 60 Vbeta and 13 Jbeta primers. The protocol was immunoSEQ multiplex PCR, while the TCRdb copy is restricted to in-frame clones and leaves out a portion. The sample shows 160,000 or so clones, about four fifths of them seen only once. Material: PBMCs. These receptors were collected from a man in his thirties or forties in good health and CMV-seronegative.

This clone was seen a single time. The chain couples TRBV30 to TRBJ1-2, with 10 positions matching TRBD1. V trimming: 2 bases; J trimming: 4 bases; junction bases outside the gene matches: 13. Germline CDR1 is GTSNPN and CDR2 is SVGIG (reference sequence). This CDR3 contains 17 residues. CDR3 DNA: TGTGCCTGGAGTTGGGGGACAGGGGTCGGTCTCGGCTATGGCTACACCTTC. Its translation: CAWSWGTGVGLGYGYTF.

CDR3 nucleotides: TGTGCCACCAGCAAGACCGGGACTAGCGGGAGTGAGACCCAGTACTTC. This codes for CATSKTGTSGSETQYF. The V call is TRBV15, the J call TRBJ2-5; 14 nucleotides agree with TRBD2. The germline CDR1 and CDR2 sequences are LNHNV and YYDKDF (reference sequence). The trim removed 4 bases at V and 5 bases at J, leaving 6 bases unmatched. The CDR3 spans 16 residues.

J is TRBJ1-2 and V is TRBV5-4; D is possibly TRBD1 (5 bases). Germline assignment: CDR1 SGHNT and CDR2 YYREEE (reference sequence). With 1 base removed from V and 8 bases from J, the gap between germline ends came to 9 bases. The CDR3 sequence is 12 residues long. This CDR3 reads CASSLYQGGYTF. CDR3 coding DNA: TGTGCCAGCAGCTTGTATCAGGGCGGCTACACCTTC.

The V gene is TRBV2, the J gene TRBJ2-5; 8 bases align to TRBD2. CDR1 SNHLY and CDR2 FYNNEI come from the germline V gene. The V gene end was trimmed by 8 bases and the J gene end by 0 bases; junction bases not matched to a gene: 8. The CDR3 loop spans 15 amino acids. CDR3 nucleotides: TGTGCCAGCGGGGCCCCGGGACTAGACCAAGAGACCCAGTACTTC. This encodes CASGAPGLDQETQYF.

This chain links TRBV28 with TRBJ2-7; no firm D call. Trimming took 4 bases from V and 6 from J, leaving 16 bases between them. This CDR3 region has 14 residues. Germline values: CDR1 MDHEN, CDR2 SYDVKM. This chain's CDR3 is CASSSAGVSGEQYF. Written as DNA, the CDR3 is TGTGCCAGCAGTTCCGCCGGTGTGTCGGGCGAGCAGTACTTC.

The chain has TRBV11-2 and TRBJ1-2; TRBD1 agrees at 10 bases. The trim removed 5 bases at V and 3 bases at J, leaving 12 bases unmatched. Germline values: CDR1 SGHAT, CDR2 FQNNGV. This CDR3 has 17 residues. The CDR3 is CASSPRGGTGADYGYTF. The CDR3 DNA is TGTGCCAGCAGCCCTCGAGGCGGGACAGGGGCGGACTATGGCTACACCTTC.

The V and J genes are TRBV9 and TRBJ2-3; D is perhaps TRBD2 (5 bases). Germline lookup yields CDR1 SGDLS and CDR2 YYNGEE. V was clipped by 5 bases and J by 0 bases, with 16 bases between them. The CDR3 loop spans 16 amino acids. The CDR3, as DNA: TGTGCCAGCAGGCCCCAGCGGAGCGGAAGCACAGATACGCAGTATTTT. Protein product: CASRPQRSGSTDTQYF.

The chain carries TRBV30 and TRBJ2-1; D perhaps matches TRBD2 (6 bases). The V end lost 3 bases, the J end lost 2 bases, and 20 bases lay between the germline ends. The CDR3 length is 17 residues. Germline lookup yields CDR1 GTSNPN and CDR2 SVGIG (reference sequence). DNA of the CDR3: TGTGCCTGGAGGGGAGGACGGTCGACGCGGGCCTACAATGAGCAGTTCTTC. This encodes CAWRGGRSTRAYNEQFF.

The V call is TRBV18, the J call TRBJ1-2; D may be TRBD1 (5 bases). Germline lookup yields CDR1 KGHSH and CDR2 LQKENI. V gave up 3 bases and J gave up 5 bases, with 13 bases separating them. The CDR3 has 14 residues. CDR3 sequence: CASSPLMTEYGYTF. The DNA of the CDR3 is TGTGCCAGCTCACCGCTTATGACAGAATATGGCTACACCTTC.

The chain recombines TRBV5-1 with TRBJ1-5, with D perhaps TRBD1 (5 bases). The CDR3 length is 15 residues. From germline, CDR1 is SGHRS and CDR2 YFSETQ. V lost 4 bases, J lost 5 bases, and 16 bases lay in between. This CDR3 is CASSRGGTIDQPQHF. CDR3 DNA: TGCGCCAGCAGCCGGGGGGGGACCATTGATCAGCCCCAGCATTTT.

The chain joins TRBV6-1 to TRBJ1-5, with D unclear. V lost 5 bases, J lost 5 bases, and 13 bases lay in between. The CDR3 consists of 14 residues. From germline, CDR1 is MNHNS and CDR2 SASEGT. CDR3 sequence reads: CASSWGAPDQPQHF. The CDR3, as DNA: TGTGCCAGCAGTTGGGGAGCGCCAGATCAGCCCCAGCATTTT.

This chain joins TRBV7-3 and TRBJ2-7, with 10 nucleotides matching TRBD1. Germline loops: CDR1 SGHTA, CDR2 FQGTGA. The CDR3 is made up of 19 amino acids. The J segment lost 6 bases and the V segment lost 4 bases, leaving 21 bases of the junction unmatched. The CDR3 sequence is CASSYYSPLTGTGASEQYF. CDR3 sequence (DNA): TGTGCCAGCAGCTACTATTCTCCCCTAACCGGGACAGGGGCTTCCGAGCAGTACTTC.

J is TRBJ2-1 and V is TRBV9, with D perhaps matching TRBD2 (5 bases). The V and J ends lost 3 bases and 6 bases respectively, with 13 bases between them. The CDR3 has 14 amino acids. The V gene's germline CDR1 is SGDLS and CDR2 YYNGEE. The CDR3 is CASSARWESNEQFF. In nucleotides, the CDR3 is TGTGCCAGCAGCGCCCGGTGGGAGTCCAATGAGCAGTTCTTC.

The rearrangement links TRBV5-4 to TRBJ2-1, with D perhaps TRBD2 (6 bases). This CDR3 is 13 amino acids long. Germline CDR1 and CDR2: SGHNT and YYREEE (reference sequence). Between the trimmed V and J ends, which lost 0 bases and 7 bases, there was a span of 8 bases. The CDR3 nucleotides are TGTGCCAGCAGCTTGGCAGGGAGGAATGAGCAGTTCTTC. This gives the protein CASSLAGRNEQFF.

In this sample, this clone turned up once. V gene TRBV30 combines with J gene TRBJ2-7; TRBD1 might be the D (6 bases). Germline V gene sequence: CDR1 GTSNPN, CDR2 SVGIG (reference sequence). The germline V and J ends were trimmed by 1 base and 3 bases, with 7 bases remaining between them. The CDR3 contains 12 residues. Written as DNA, the CDR3 is TGTGCCTGGAGTGCCAGGGGCTACGAGCAGTACTTC. This codes for CAWSARGYEQYF.

This sequence joins TRBV18 and TRBJ1-4, with 8 bases matching TRBD1. Germline CDR1 reads KGHSH; CDR2 reads LQKENI. The CDR3 length is 16 residues. The V segment lost 3 bases and the J segment 7 bases; nucleotides outside the gene matches: 10. The CDR3 reads CASSPGTGVNTEKLFF. Written as DNA, the CDR3 is TGTGCCAGCTCACCCGGGACAGGAGTTAATACTGAAAAACTGTTTTTT.

The chain links TRBV9 to TRBJ1-2; a weak D match, TRBD1 (5 bases). The CDR3 spans 12 residues. Per the germline V gene, CDR1 is SGDLS and CDR2 is YYNGEE. The germline V and J ends were trimmed by 4 bases and 8 bases, with 12 bases remaining between them. Written as DNA, the CDR3 is TGTGCCAGCAGCCAATTGGGGGGGGGCTACACCTTC. Protein: CASSQLGGGYTF.

This clone was counted between two and nine times. V usage is TRBV6-5 and J usage is TRBJ1-6, with 7 bases identical to TRBD1. This CDR3 region has 15 residues. Trimming took 4 bases from V and 5 from J; bases not matched to a gene: 5. Germline V gives CDR1 MNHEY, CDR2 SVGAGI. The CDR3 reads CASSSTGQHNSPLHF. CDR3 nucleotide sequence: TGTGCCAGCAGTTCCACGGGACAGCATAATTCACCCCTCCACTTT.

The V call is TRBV5-1, the J call TRBJ2-3, with D uncertain. Germline V lookup: CDR1 SGHRS, CDR2 YFSETQ. CDR3 length equals 13 residues. Trimming pared 6 bases from V and 4 bases from J, leaving 12 bases between. The CDR3 DNA follows: TGCGCCAGCAATAGCCAAACGGCAGATACGCAGTATTTT. Translating it yields CASNSQTADTQYF.

The sample holds a few counts of this clone. V and J are TRBV28 and TRBJ1-2; TRBD1 is a possible D gene (6 bases). Trimming removed 2 bases from V and 3 bases from J, with 19 bases in between. Germline V CDR1 and CDR2: MDHEN, SYDVKM. The CDR3 is 17 amino acids. CDR3 region: CASSLMLSAGQYYGYTF. CDR3 DNA sequence: TGTGCCAGCAGTTTAATGTTGTCGGCTGGACAGTACTATGGCTACACCTTC.

The chain combines TRBV11-2 with TRBJ1-6; TRBD1 aligns across 7 bases. Unmatched junction bases numbered 10, after V lost 7 bases and J lost 7 bases. The CDR3 loop spans 15 amino acids. Germline V CDR1 and CDR2: SGHAT, FQNNGV. CDR3: CASKVPGQRNSPLHF. CDR3 coding DNA: TGTGCCAGCAAAGTACCGGGACAGCGAAATTCACCCCTCCACTTT.